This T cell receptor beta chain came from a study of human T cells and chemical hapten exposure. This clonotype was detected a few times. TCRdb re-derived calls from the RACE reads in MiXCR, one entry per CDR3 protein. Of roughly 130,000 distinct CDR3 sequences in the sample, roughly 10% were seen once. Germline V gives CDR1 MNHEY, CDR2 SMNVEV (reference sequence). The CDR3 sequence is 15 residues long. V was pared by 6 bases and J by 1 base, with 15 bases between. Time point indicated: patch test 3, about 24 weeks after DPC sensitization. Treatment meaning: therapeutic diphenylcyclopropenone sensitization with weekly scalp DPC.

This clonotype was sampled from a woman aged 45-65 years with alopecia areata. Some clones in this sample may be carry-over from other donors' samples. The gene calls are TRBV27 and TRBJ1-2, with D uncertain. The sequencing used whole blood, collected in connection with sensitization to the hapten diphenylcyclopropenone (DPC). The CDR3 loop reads CASRGSDGYNYGYTF. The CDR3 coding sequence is TGTGCCAGCAGGGGCTCCGACGGGTATAACTATGGCTACACCTTC.